This T cell receptor (beta chain) was captured by sequencing in a study of blood T cell repertoires in COVID-19. Original handling: Amplifying reference gene primers gave estimates of nucleated cell counts. Produced via immunoSEQ multiplex PCR; TCRdb's table is partial and in-frame only. V, J and clone size reflect that table, while D and trimming were determined from the DNA. This table has roughly 300,000 clones, 88% appearing once. The CDR3 spans 16 residues. Germline values: CDR1 SNHLY, CDR2 FYNNEI. Trimming cost V 6 bases and J 2 bases; bases outside gene matches: 11. The chain recombines TRBV2 with TRBJ1-2, with TRBD1 identical over 8 bases. The sample taken for sequencing was peripheral blood. This TCR was recovered from a man aged 18 to 29 with active or convalescent COVID-19. CDR3 amino acids: CASSLVGQGKNYGYTF. CDR3 nucleotide sequence: TGTGCCAGCAGCCTTGTCGGACAGGGTAAAAACTATGGCTACACCTTC.